This is a list of T cell receptor beta chains from one sample in a study of T cell responses to AZD1222 COVID-19 vaccine. Method: immunoSEQ multiplex PCR; TCRdb's copy keeps in-frame clones and lacks some. The sample lists roughly 120,000 clones; 90% to 95% were seen once. Here the sequenced sample was peripheral blood, taken on day 0 of AZD1222 vaccination. The receptor source for this set is an adult in good health. Both conserved end residues are trimmed from each CDR3.

V | CDR3
TRBV15 | ATSKRADLLTGEQY
TRBV28 | ASSFGGDRSYEQY
TRBV5-6 | ASSSETGTYEQY
TRBV2 | ASSNINTQY
TRBV29-1 | SVAAGISDYGYT
TRBV3-1/TRBV3-2 | ASSRQDEAF
TRBV14 | ASSPQVVTEAF
TRBV6-2/TRBV6-3 | ASSVSGQSVTEAF
TRBV9 | ASSASGQGGNEQY
TRBV6-5 | ASSYDGTEAF
TRBV7-2 | ASSFRTGEKLF
TRBV19 | ASSHGTPYEQY
TRBV27 | ASSFGGPSYEQY
TRBV18 | ASSPPFPGANVLT
TRBV4-1 | ASSRAGTETYGYT
TRBV18 | ASSPVTGGLNYGYT
TRBV30 | AWSDGLAGYEQY
TRBV29-1 | SVGHRDSSYEQY
TRBV2 | ASSETGRTEAF
TRBV4-1 | ASSQRPASSTDTQY
TRBV19 | ASSRSGTNGT
TRBV12-3/TRBV12-4 | ASSPTRTDTQY
TRBV4-2 | ASLGEGLNSPLH
TRBV2 | ASSVTGSRSPLH
TRBV28 | ASSLGGGGTDTQY
TRBV27 | ASSHDSTDTQY
TRBV4-2 | ASSPGTSGNNEQF
TRBV27 | ASSLWAGLWTEAF
TRBV7-9 | ASSLAGGPVKDTQY
TRBV18 | ASSPRTSGTDTQY
TRBV9 | ASSLDPWDEQF
TRBV30 | AWSHRLAGAYEQY
TRBV7-3 | ASSLNGGGRLNTQY
TRBV11-2 | ASSLGGTKLETQY
TRBV25-1 | ASSRTAPTQY
TRBV6-5 | ASRQQSSQPQH
TRBV7-9 | ASTSGYGYT
TRBV28 | ASSWVDRGPNYGYT
TRBV7-9 | ASSLARLATDEQY
TRBV7-2 | ASSLWSGRTGELF
TRBV25-1 | ASSGIPGQGYNEQF
TRBV7-2 | ASSFLTLSTDTQY
TRBV19 | ASSIIINQPQH
TRBV14 | ASSQFQGAVKNIQY
TRBV10-3 | AIWAGVLRETQY
TRBV4-1 | ASSQGFVGNYGYT
TRBV20-1 | SARGGTEAF
TRBV29-1 | SVEEETGYNEQF
TRBV6-7 | ASSYSSGSGNTIY
TRBV7-9 | ASSQGPGNTGELF